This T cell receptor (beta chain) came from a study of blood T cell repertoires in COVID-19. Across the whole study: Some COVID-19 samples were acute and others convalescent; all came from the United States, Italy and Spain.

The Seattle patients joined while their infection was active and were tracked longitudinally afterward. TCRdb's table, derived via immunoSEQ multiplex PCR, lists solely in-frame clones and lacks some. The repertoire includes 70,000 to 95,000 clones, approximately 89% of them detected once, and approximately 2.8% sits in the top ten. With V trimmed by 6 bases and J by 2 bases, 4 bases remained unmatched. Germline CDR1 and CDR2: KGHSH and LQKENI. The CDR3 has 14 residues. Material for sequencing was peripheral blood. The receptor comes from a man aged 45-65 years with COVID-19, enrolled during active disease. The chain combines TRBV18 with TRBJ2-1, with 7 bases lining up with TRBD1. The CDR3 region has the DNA TGTGCCAGCTCTCTTGGGACAGCCTACAATGAGCAGTTCTTC. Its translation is CASSLGTAYNEQFF.